The table lists the clone carrying this T cell receptor beta chain with a few counts. Its antigen is as yet unknown. Time point here: patch test 1, 2 weeks after DPC sensitization. Treatment here: therapeutic diphenylcyclopropenone sensitization with weekly scalp DPC. Blood collection happened ahead of applying each patch test. The study used a library that attached unique molecular identifiers to individual cDNA molecules. Each CDR3 protein is one row after TCRdb ran MiXCR on the RACE reads. This table holds roughly 160,000 distinct CDR3 sequences, more than 12% found once. This sample was included in a study of human T cells and chemical hapten exposure. Across the whole study: The patients were mostly female; they had alopecia areata, totalis or universalis. Study outcomes and limitations: A positive correlation with patch test score was found for PT1 expanded TCR counts.

The germline gives CDR1 SGHNT, CDR2 YYREEE (reference sequence). There are 15 residues in the CDR3. The V segment lost 4 bases and the J segment 2 bases; nucleotides outside the gene matches: 4. The sequence was obtained from a woman in her twenties or thirties with alopecia areata. Some clones in this sample may be carry-over from other donors' samples. The sequencing here drew on whole blood, taken in connection with sensitization to the hapten diphenylcyclopropenone (DPC). This chain uses TRBV5-4 with TRBJ2-7; the match to TRBD2 covers 12 bases. The CDR3 DNA reads as TGTGCCAGCAGCACAGGACTAGCGGGAACCTACGAGCAGTACTTC. Translated: CASSTGLAGTYEQYF.